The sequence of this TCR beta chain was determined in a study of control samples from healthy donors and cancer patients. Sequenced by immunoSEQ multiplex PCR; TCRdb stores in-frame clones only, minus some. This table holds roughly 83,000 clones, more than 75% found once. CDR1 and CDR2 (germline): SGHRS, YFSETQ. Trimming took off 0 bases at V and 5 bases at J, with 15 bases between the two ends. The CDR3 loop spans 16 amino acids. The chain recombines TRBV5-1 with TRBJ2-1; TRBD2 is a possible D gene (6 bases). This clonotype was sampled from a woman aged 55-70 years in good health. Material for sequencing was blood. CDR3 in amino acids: CASSLVAGPTNNEQFF. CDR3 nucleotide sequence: TGCGCCAGCAGCTTGGTGGCGGGGCCCACGAACAATGAGCAGTTCTTC.